These 21 T cell receptor beta chains were sequenced from one sample in a study of OX40 agonist ivuxolimab in advanced cancers. Clones were read by immunoSEQ multiplex PCR, and TCRdb kept only the in-frame ones, dropping some. Among just over 95,000 clones, around 85% were seen once, and the ten largest hold 3.5% to 4.5%. Source: CD4+ or CD8+ T cells sorted from blood, taken in a trial of the OX40 agonist ivuxolimab. These receptors all come from an adult with an advanced solid tumor such as melanoma, head and neck, liver or kidney cancer.

This rearrangement joins TRBV28 to TRBJ2-7; unclear D gene. The V gene's germline CDR1 is MDHEN and CDR2 SYDVKM. The germline V and J ends were trimmed by 3 bases and 5 bases, with 8 bases remaining between them. This CDR3 has 12 amino acids. This chain's CDR3 is CASSLDGNEQYF. DNA for the CDR3: TGTGCCAGCAGTTTGGATGGGAACGAGCAGTACTTC.

This chain links TRBV29-1 with TRBJ2-3, with 11 bases fitting TRBD1. The CDR3 has 15 residues. Germline CDR1 is SQVTM and CDR2 is ANQGSEA. Trimming at V came to 0 bases and at J to 5 bases, leaving 4 bases not matched to a gene. The chain's CDR3 is CSVEEGQGAGDTQYF. The DNA for the CDR3 is TGCAGCGTTGAAGAAGGACAGGGGGCCGGAGATACGCAGTATTTT.

The CDR3: CASSPGRTRQFF. DNA for the CDR3: TGTGCCAGCAGTCCCGGGAGGACTAGACAGTTCTTC. The V gene is TRBV6-5, the J gene TRBJ2-1, with TRBD2 matching 7 bases. Germline V gene lookup returns CDR1 MNHEY and CDR2 SVGAGI. There are 12 residues in the CDR3. V dropped 5 bases and J dropped 13; count of bases not matched to a gene: 8.

The chain has TRBV11-3 and TRBJ2-3; D is undetermined. CDR1 and CDR2 (germline): SGHNT, YENEEA. This CDR3 is 14 amino acids long. Between the trimmed V and J ends, which lost 0 bases and 3 bases, there was a span of 7 bases. This CDR3 is CASSLDPETDTQYF. CDR3 DNA: TGTGCCAGCAGCTTAGATCCGGAGACAGATACGCAGTATTTT.

The chain uses TRBV9 and TRBJ2-5, with 16 bases identical to TRBD2. The germline gives CDR1 SGDLS, CDR2 YYNGEE. This CDR3 has 15 amino acids. Unmatched junction bases numbered 4, after V lost 0 bases and J lost 11 bases. CDR3 DNA: TGTGCCAGCAGCGTAGACGGGACTAGCGGGAGGGAGCAGTACTTC. Its protein product is CASSVDGTSGREQYF.

CDR3 bases: TGTGCCAGCAGCCAAGTTAGAGCGGGAGGGCCAGCAGGTGAGCAGTTCTTC. This gives the protein CASSQVRAGGPAGEQFF. V is TRBV4-2 and J is TRBJ2-1; 10 bases agree with TRBD2. CDR1 and CDR2 from the germline V gene are LGHNA and YNFKEQ. Unmatched junction bases numbered 12, after V lost 1 base and J lost 9 bases. The CDR3 runs to 17 residues.

This clone came up a few times. V and J are TRBV5-1 and TRBJ2-7; D uncertain. Germline CDR1 and CDR2: SGHRS and YFSETQ. There are 14 residues in the CDR3. Trimming cost V 6 bases and J 2 bases, with 15 bases left between them. The CDR3: CASNPSTGAYEQYF. CDR3 nucleotide sequence: TGCGCCAGCAACCCCTCCACGGGCGCCTACGAGCAGTACTTC.

The CDR3 protein is CARSRGPDVYQETQYF. The DNA of the CDR3 is TGTGCCAGAAGCAGAGGGCCCGACGTGTACCAAGAGACCCAGTACTTC. The chain carries TRBV7-5 and TRBJ2-5; the listed D gene, TRBD2, was not tested against the DNA. TRBV7-5 is a pseudogene. The CDR3 is 16 amino acids.

This sequence joins TRBV11-2 and TRBJ2-3, with D possibly matching TRBD2 (6 bases). The CDR3 runs to 14 residues. CDR1 and CDR2 (germline): SGHAT, FQNNGV. Trimming pared 5 bases from V and 6 bases from J, leaving 15 bases between. CDR3 residues: CASSLLAGSDTQYF. In DNA form, the CDR3 reads TGTGCCAGCAGCCTCCTCGCGGGGTCTGATACGCAGTATTTT. Filled out from reference TRBV11-2 and TRBJ2-3, the complete variable domain reads EAGVAQSPRYKIIEKRQSVAFWCNPISGHATLYWYQQILGQGPKLLIQFQNNGVVDDSQLPKDRFSAERLKGVDSTLKIQPAKLEDSAVYLCASSLLAGSDTQYFGPGTRLTVL.

This clone was picked up one time. The chain joins TRBV29-1 to TRBJ2-2; the D gene is possibly TRBD2 (5 bases). CDR3 length: 14 amino acids. Trimming shortened V by 7 bases and J by 7 bases, and 19 bases separated the two germline ends. Germline V gives CDR1 SQVTM, CDR2 ANQGSEA. The CDR3 region is CSAGLGPESGELFF. In nucleotides, the CDR3 is TGCAGCGCAGGACTGGGCCCCGAGAGCGGGGAGCTGTTTTTT.

V usage is TRBV15 and J usage is TRBJ2-5; D is perhaps TRBD1 or TRBD2 (6 bases each). The V gene lost 1 base and the J gene lost 4 bases, with 13 bases spanning the gap. This CDR3 is 15 amino acids long. Germline CDR1 reads LNHNV; CDR2 reads YYDKDF (reference sequence). CDR3 coding DNA: TGTGCCACCAGCAGAGGGGGGGCAGTCGGAGAGACCCAGTACTTC. It is translated as CATSRGGAVGETQYF.

The rearrangement links TRBV9 to TRBJ2-7, with D perhaps TRBD2 (6 bases). Germline V gives CDR1 SGDLS, CDR2 YYNGEE. CDR3 length: 15 amino acids. Trimming left V 4 bases short and J 2 bases short, with 16 bases between. The CDR3 reads CASSPTGGAPYEQYF. The DNA of the CDR3 is TGTGCCAGCAGCCCCACCGGGGGAGCCCCCTACGAGCAGTACTTC.

The chain recombines TRBV11-3 with TRBJ1-2; no reliable D call. The CDR3 spans 14 residues. V shed 5 bases and J shed 1 base, with 11 bases lying between them. Germline CDR1 reads SGHNT; CDR2 reads YENEEA. The CDR3 nucleotides are TGTGCCAGCAGCATTCAGACGGATAACTATGGCTACACCTTC. Protein sequence: CASSIQTDNYGYTF. Looking up the rest from reference TRBV11-3 and TRBJ1-2 gives the full variable domain: EAGVVQSPRYKIIEKKQPVAFWCNPISGHNTLYWYLQNLGQGPELLIRYENEEAVDDSQLPKDRFSAERLKGVDSTLKIQPAELGDSAVYLCASSIQTDNYGYTFGSGTRLTVV.

The chain links TRBV28 to TRBJ1-5, with no clear D. CDR1 and CDR2 (germline): MDHEN, SYDVKM. Trimming took 3 bases from V and 3 from J, leaving 12 bases between them. CDR3 length: 15 residues. The CDR3 loop is CASSFELGINQPQHF. The CDR3 nucleotides are TGTGCCAGCAGTTTCGAGCTGGGGATCAATCAGCCCCAGCATTTT.

The V gene is TRBV11-3, the J gene TRBJ2-5; 10 positions agree with TRBD1. Germline CDR1 reads SGHNT; CDR2 reads YENEEA. CDR3 length: 14 amino acids. V shed 5 bases, J shed 4 bases, and the junction held 4 bases outside the gene matches. DNA for the CDR3: TGTGCCAGCAGCAGGGACAGGGGTAGAGAGACCCAGTACTTC. It is translated as CASSRDRGRETQYF. The full variable domain, completed using reference TRBV11-3 and TRBJ2-5, is EAGVVQSPRYKIIEKKQPVAFWCNPISGHNTLYWYLQNLGQGPELLIRYENEEAVDDSQLPKDRFSAERLKGVDSTLKIQPAELGDSAVYLCASSRDRGRETQYFGPGTRLLVL.

V and J are TRBV11-1 and TRBJ2-7; 9 bases are shared with TRBD2. V was pared by 4 bases and J by 2 bases, with 6 bases of the junction left unmatched. Germline-derived CDR1 and CDR2 are SGHAT and FQDESV (reference sequence). The CDR3 totals 15 residues. Here the CDR3 DNA reads TGTGCCAGCAGCTCCCCGACTAGCGGAACCTACGAGCAGTACTTC. Protein sequence: CASSSPTSGTYEQYF.

Only one count was recorded for this clone. The J gene is TRBJ2-3, the V gene TRBV7-9, with 7 bases that match TRBD2. The germline V gene has CDR1 SEHNR and CDR2 FQNEAQ (reference sequence). CDR3 length: 15 residues. V dropped 8 bases and J dropped 1; count of bases not matched to a gene: 9. The DNA for the CDR3 is TGTGCCAGCCTAAGGGCCAGCGGGGGCACAGATACGCAGTATTTT. Translation: CASLRASGGTDTQYF.

To note about this clone: Other DNA sequences within the sample encode an identical CDR3. The CDR3 sequence is CASSPQVSYEQYF. The CDR3 DNA reads as TGTGCCAGCAGCCCCCAAGTCTCCTACGAGCAGTACTTC. The V call is TRBV11-2, the J call TRBJ2-7; D is unresolved. Trimming took 5 bases from V and 0 from J, leaving 8 bases between them. CDR1 is SGHAT and CDR2 is FQNNGV in the germline V gene. The CDR3 has 13 amino acids.

The J gene is TRBJ2-5, the V gene TRBV2; D not resolved. The CDR3 has 13 residues. V was pared by 4 bases and J by 1 base, with 7 bases between. Germline V lookup: CDR1 SNHLY, CDR2 FYNNEI. CDR3 coding DNA: TGTGCCAGCAGTGCGGGCATCCAAGAGACCCAGTACTTC. Translated: CASSAGIQETQYF.

As DNA, the CDR3 is TGTGCCACCCAGGGGCTCGCTGGGGCCAACGTCCTGACTTTC. It yields the protein CATQGLAGANVLTF. The chain links TRBV10-3 to TRBJ2-6, with D tentatively TRBD1 (6 bases). The CDR3 totals 14 residues. The V gene's germline CDR1 is ENHRY and CDR2 SYGVKD. Trimming removed 10 bases from V and 2 bases from J, with 12 bases in between.

The V and J genes are TRBV5-1 and TRBJ2-3, with D perhaps matching TRBD1 (5 bases). CDR1 is SGHRS, CDR2 YFSETQ, per germline. The CDR3 is 12 residues long. Trimming stripped 0 bases from V and 9 bases from J, with 8 bases between. The CDR3: CASSLGQGTQYF. CDR3 nucleotides: TGCGCCAGCAGCTTGGGGCAGGGCACGCAGTATTTT.